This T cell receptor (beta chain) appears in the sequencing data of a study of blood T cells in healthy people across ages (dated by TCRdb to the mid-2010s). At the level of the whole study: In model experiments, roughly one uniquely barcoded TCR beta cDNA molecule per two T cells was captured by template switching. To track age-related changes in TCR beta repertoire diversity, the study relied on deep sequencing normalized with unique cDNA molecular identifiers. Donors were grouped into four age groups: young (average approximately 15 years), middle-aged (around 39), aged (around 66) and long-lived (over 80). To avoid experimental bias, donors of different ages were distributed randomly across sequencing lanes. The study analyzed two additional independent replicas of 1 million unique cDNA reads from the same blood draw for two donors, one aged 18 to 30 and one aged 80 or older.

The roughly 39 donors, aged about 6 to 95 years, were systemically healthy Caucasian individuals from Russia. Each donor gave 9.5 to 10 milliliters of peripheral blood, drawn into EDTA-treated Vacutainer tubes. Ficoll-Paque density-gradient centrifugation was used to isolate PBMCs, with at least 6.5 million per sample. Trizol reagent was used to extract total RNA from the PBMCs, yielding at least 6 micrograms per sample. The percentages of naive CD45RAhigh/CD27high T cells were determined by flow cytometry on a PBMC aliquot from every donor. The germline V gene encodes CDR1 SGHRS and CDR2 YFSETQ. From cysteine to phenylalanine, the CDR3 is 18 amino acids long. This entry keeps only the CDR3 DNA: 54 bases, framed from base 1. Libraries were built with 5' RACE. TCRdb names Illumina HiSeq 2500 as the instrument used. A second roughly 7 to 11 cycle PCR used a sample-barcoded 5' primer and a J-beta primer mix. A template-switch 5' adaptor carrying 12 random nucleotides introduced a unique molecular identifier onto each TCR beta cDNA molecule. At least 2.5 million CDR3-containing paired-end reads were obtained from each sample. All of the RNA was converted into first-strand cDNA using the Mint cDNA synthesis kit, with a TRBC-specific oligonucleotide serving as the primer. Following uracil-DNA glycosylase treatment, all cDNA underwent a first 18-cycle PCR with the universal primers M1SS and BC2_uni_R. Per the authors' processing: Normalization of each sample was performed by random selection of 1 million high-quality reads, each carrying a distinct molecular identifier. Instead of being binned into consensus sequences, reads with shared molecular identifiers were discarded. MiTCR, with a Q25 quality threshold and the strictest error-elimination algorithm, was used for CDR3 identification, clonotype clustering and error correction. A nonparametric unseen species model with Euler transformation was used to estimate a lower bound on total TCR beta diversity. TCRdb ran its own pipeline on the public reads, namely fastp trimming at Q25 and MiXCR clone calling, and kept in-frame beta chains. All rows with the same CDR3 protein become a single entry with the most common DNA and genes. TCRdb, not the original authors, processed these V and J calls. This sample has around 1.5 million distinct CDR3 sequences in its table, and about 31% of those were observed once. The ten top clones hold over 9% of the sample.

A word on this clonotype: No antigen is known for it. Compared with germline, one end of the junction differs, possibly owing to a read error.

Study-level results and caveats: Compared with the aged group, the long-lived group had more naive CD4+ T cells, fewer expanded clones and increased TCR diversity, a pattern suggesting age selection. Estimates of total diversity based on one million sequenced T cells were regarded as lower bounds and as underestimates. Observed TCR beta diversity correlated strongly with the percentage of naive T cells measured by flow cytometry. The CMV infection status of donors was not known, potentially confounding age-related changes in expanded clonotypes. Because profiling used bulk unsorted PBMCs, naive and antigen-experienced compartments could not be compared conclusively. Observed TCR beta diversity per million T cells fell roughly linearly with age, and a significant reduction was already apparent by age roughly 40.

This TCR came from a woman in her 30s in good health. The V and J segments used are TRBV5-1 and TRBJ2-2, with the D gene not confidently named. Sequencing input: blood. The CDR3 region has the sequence CAGSFRPSRNLNTGELFF. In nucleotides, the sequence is TGCGCCGGCAGCTTCCGACCCTCCCGGAATCTGAACACCGGGGAGCTGTTTTTT.